This paragraph covers one T cell receptor beta chain sequence. Its antigen target is currently unknown. Qualities for individual bases were not recorded, and no much larger clone is one base off. The data were obtained in a study of OX40 agonist ivuxolimab in advanced cancers. Background for the entire study: The costimulatory receptor OX40 (CD134) was targeted by ivuxolimab, a fully human IgG2 agonistic monoclonal antibody. Among the roughly 52 dose-escalation patients, around 19 had hepatocellular carcinoma, roughly 15 melanoma, 9 renal cell carcinoma and 9 head and neck cancer. The purpose of peripheral TCRbeta sequencing was to test whether ivuxolimab changed TCR sequence diversity and led to clonal T-cell expansion. Intravenous ivuxolimab was administered to patients every 2 weeks at six dose levels: 0.01, 0.1, 0.3, 1.5, 3 and 10 mg/kg. Patients were allowed to have had prior anti-PD-1, anti-PD-L1 or anti-CTLA-4 therapy, and approximately 40% of the dose-escalation patients had previously received checkpoint inhibitors. In the dose-escalation cohort, approximately 83% of patients were male, and the mean age was around 65 years with a range of 23 to 79. Three dose-escalation patients achieved partial responses, one with hepatocellular carcinoma and two with cutaneous melanoma. The monotherapy dose-escalation portion (N ≈ 55 patients) of the phase I ivuxolimab trial is reported in the paper. General study outcomes and caveats: On average, CD8+ T cells showed more expanded clones than CD4+ T cells after ivuxolimab. The antigen specificity of the peripheral T cells that underwent clonal expansion was not determined. Low levels of normalized T-cell clonal expansion were also seen in some patients who did not respond. Clonal expansion of both CD4+ and CD8+ blood T cells was observed from baseline to week 6 at doses 0.1 to 3.0 mg/kg. Partial responders in the 0.1-3.0 mg/kg groups had among the lowest normalized peripheral clonal expansion, especially among CD8+ T cells.

Patients with autoimmune disease history or receiving systemic immunosuppression were excluded from the trial. In every dose cohort, peripheral blood was drawn for TCR sequencing at baseline, cycle 4 day 1, and cycle 7 day 1. The samples were drawn from a first-in-human, open-label, multicenter phase I dose-escalation trial of ivuxolimab. The trial enrolled adults with locally advanced or metastatic head and neck squamous cell, hepatocellular, melanoma or renal cell carcinoma. Before TCR sequencing, CD4+ T cells and CD8+ T cells from peripheral blood were sorted into separate populations. Genomic DNA was isolated from the sorted cells so that the TCRbeta CDR3 region could be sequenced. The immunoSEQ Assay was used to sequence the TCRbeta CDR3 regions. Here the immuneACCESS table is served through TCRdb, limited to in-frame sequences with V and J called. Missing clones are a known gap in these copies; in checked studies unresolved V genes cover under half, and the rest lacks a known reason. Counted in this sample were about 17,000 clones; less than 85% of them appeared once. The ten largest account for about half of the sample.

CDR1 and CDR2 (LNHDA, SQIVND) derive from the germline V gene (reference sequence). V drops 9 bases and J drops 5 bases, leaving 4 bases in between. Taken from cysteine to phenylalanine, the CDR3 has 10 residues. The kept DNA is CDR3 alone, 30 bases in frame from the first base. The sample here was CD4+ or CD8+ T cells sorted from blood, taken in a trial of the OX40 agonist ivuxolimab. This sequence originates from an adult with an advanced solid tumor such as melanoma, head and neck, liver or kidney cancer. The chain joins TRBV19 to TRBJ2-2; the D gene is unclear. The DNA sequence follows: TGTGCCAGCGGGACCGGGGAGCTGTTTTTT. The resulting protein is CASGTGELFF.